These 23 T cell receptor beta chains share one sample of origin, sequenced in a study of blood T cells in healthy people across ages. Using a J-beta primer mix together with a sample-barcoded 5' primer, a second PCR was run for about 7 to 12 cycles. TCRdb fed the 5' RACE reads into MiXCR, producing one record per CDR3 protein. In the table there are hundreds of thousands of distinct CDR3 sequences, around 43% of which are singletons. The sequenced sample consisted of blood. Receptors were obtained from a man at least 80 years old in good health.

The V gene is TRBV6-2 or TRBV6-3, the J gene TRBJ1-1; D is unclear. The V end lost 7 bases, the J end lost 3 bases, and 12 bases lay between the germline ends. Germline V gene lookup returns CDR1 MNHEY and CDR2 SVGEGT. This CDR3 has 13 residues. The CDR3, as DNA: TGTGCCAGCAATAAAAAACTCGACACTGAAGCTTTCTTT. This sequence encodes CASNKKLDTEAFF.

The chain joins TRBV18 to TRBJ2-1; 14 positions agree with TRBD2. This CDR3 has 16 amino acids. With V trimmed by 2 bases and J by 9 bases, 6 bases remained unmatched. Germline V gene sequence: CDR1 KGHSH, CDR2 LQKENI. CDR3 region: CASSPGLAGGEVEQFF. The CDR3 nucleotides are TGTGCCAGCTCACCAGGACTAGCGGGAGGTGAGGTTGAGCAGTTCTTC.

This clonotype was found a few times. This rearrangement joins TRBV6-2 or TRBV6-3 to TRBJ1-1; 9 nucleotides match TRBD1. The trim removed 5 bases at V and 3 bases at J, leaving 10 bases unmatched. CDR1 is MNHEY, CDR2 SVGEGT, per germline. This CDR3 is 16 amino acids long. The CDR3 reads CASSPADRGFYTEAFF. The CDR3 DNA reads TGTGCCAGCAGTCCCGCGGACAGGGGTTTTTACACTGAAGCTTTCTTT.

This chain uses TRBV3-1 with TRBJ2-5; D ambiguous. This CDR3 has 14 amino acids. Trimming pared 0 bases from V and 5 bases from J, leaving 10 bases between. Germline values: CDR1 LGHDT, CDR2 YNNKEL (reference sequence). Here the CDR3 DNA reads TGTGCCAGCAGCCAAGAGAGCCGTCGGGAGACCCAGTACTTC. Translating gives CASSQESRRETQYF.

This clonotype was observed once. Given a much more abundant clone one base away, this may be a read error. Given the absence of the conserved phenylalanine or tryptophan at the CDR3 end, a read error is likely. This chain links TRBV28 with TRBJ2-4; D is unclear. The CDR3 is 14 amino acids. Trimming pared 8 bases from V and 5 bases from J, leaving 16 bases between. Germline CDR1 reads MDHEN; CDR2 reads SYDVKM. The CDR3 reads CASENSGSQNIQYS. CDR3 coding DNA: TGTGCCAGCGAGAACTCGGGTAGCCAAAACATTCAGTACTCC.

V is TRBV3-1 and J is TRBJ1-1; 7 bases agree with TRBD1. Germline V CDR1 and CDR2: LGHDT, YNNKEL (reference sequence). The CDR3 consists of 15 residues. V trimming: 2 bases; J trimming: 5 bases; junction bases outside the gene matches: 8. CDR3 DNA sequence: TGTGCCAGCAGCCAATCAACAGGGGTTGGAACTGAAGCTTTCTTT. Translated: CASSQSTGVGTEAFF.

This clonotype has just a few counts. This rearrangement joins TRBV3-1 to TRBJ2-4, with a tentative D call TRBD1 (5 bases). The end of the DNA aligns better with TRBJ2-7, so the J call may be wrong. Germline CDR1 is LGHDT and CDR2 is YNNKEL (reference sequence). This CDR3 is 15 amino acids long. DNA of the CDR3: TGTGCCAGCAGCCAAGATGTCAGGGCTCGCTACGAGCAGTACTTC. This encodes CASSQDVRARYEQYF.

The rearrangement links TRBV19 to TRBJ2-1, with 14 positions matching TRBD2. The end of the DNA is better explained by TRBJ2-7, so the J call may be wrong. CDR1 is LNHDA, CDR2 SQIVND, per germline (reference sequence). The CDR3 loop spans 18 amino acids. CDR3 coding DNA: TGTGCCAGTAGTCACTGGACTAGCGGGAGGACCTCCTACAATGAGCAGTACTTC. Translated: CASSHWTSGRTSYNEQYF.

This sequence joins TRBV6-2 or TRBV6-3 and TRBJ2-4; 10 bases line up with TRBD1. The germline V gene has CDR1 MNHEY and CDR2 SVGEGT. J was trimmed by 0 bases and V by 10 bases; bases with no gene match: 9. The CDR3 runs to 16 residues. CDR3 sequence (DNA): TGTGCCAAGACGTCAGGGACAGGGGTAGCCAAAAACATTCAGTACTTC. Residues: CAKTSGTGVAKNIQYF.

This clonotype was seen more than once but under ten times. This chain links TRBV20-1 with TRBJ1-1; 9 nucleotides align to TRBD1. The CDR3 length is 12 residues. The trim removed 7 bases at V and 4 bases at J, leaving 4 bases unmatched. Germline V CDR1 and CDR2: DFQATT, SNEGSKA (reference sequence). The CDR3 bases are TGCAGTGTTACAGGGGGCAGCACTGAAGCTTTCTTT. This codes for CSVTGGSTEAFF.

This clonotype was counted only a few times. This chain uses TRBV7-2 with TRBJ2-7; perhaps TRBD1 as D (6 bases). Germline V lookup: CDR1 SGHTA, CDR2 FQGNSA. V gave up 4 bases and J gave up 6 bases, with 13 bases separating them. The CDR3 runs 13 residues. The CDR3 loop is CASSSPDSSEQYF. In DNA, the CDR3 is TGTGCCAGCAGCTCCCCGGACAGTTCCGAGCAGTACTTC.

This chain links TRBV7-9 with TRBJ1-4, with D perhaps matching TRBD1 (5 bases). V lost 11 bases, J lost 7 bases, and 20 bases lay in between. This CDR3 is 14 amino acids long. Germline-derived CDR1 and CDR2 are SEHNR and FQNEAQ (reference sequence). The CDR3 DNA sequence: TGTGCCGGTGGTAACGGGGGACCCAGTGAAAAACTGTTTTTT. Its protein is CAGGNGGPSEKLFF.

Concerning this clonotype itself: This may come from a read error, since a much larger clone is one base off. The chain links TRBV29-1 to TRBJ2-1; 10 nucleotides line up with TRBD2. Germline V gene sequence: CDR1 SQVTM, CDR2 ANQGSEA. Germline trimming cut 4 bases from V and 10 bases from J; bases unmatched to any gene: 7. CDR3 size: 13 residues. CDR3 sequence reads: CSVGTSGYLEQFF. In DNA form, the CDR3 reads TGCAGCGTTGGGACTAGCGGATACCTCGAGCAGTTCTTC.

In its sample, this clonotype was seen a few times. The chain employs TRBV9 and TRBJ1-2; possibly TRBD1 for D (5 bases). Per germline, CDR1 SGDLS and CDR2 YYNGEE. The CDR3 runs 14 residues. Between the trimmed V and J ends, which lost 4 bases and 3 bases, there was a span of 13 bases. This chain's CDR3 is CASSRGDRDYGYTF. The CDR3 nucleotides read TGTGCCAGCAGCCGGGGGGACCGAGACTATGGCTACACCTTC.

DNA of the CDR3: TGTGCCAGCCAAGGACAGGGCTACTATGGCTACACCTTC. This codes for CASQGQGYYGYTF. This chain links TRBV6-2 or TRBV6-3 with TRBJ1-2, with 8 bases lining up with TRBD1. Germline V gene lookup returns CDR1 MNHEY and CDR2 SVGEGT. V lost 8 bases and J lost 3; bases outside the gene matches: 5. The CDR3 runs 13 residues.

V is TRBV20-1 and J is TRBJ2-1; 14 bases agree with TRBD2. The germline V gene encodes CDR1 DFQATT and CDR2 SNEGSKA (reference sequence). The CDR3 is 16 amino acids. Trimming removed 6 bases from V and 8 bases from J; junction bases left unmatched: 12. DNA of the CDR3: TGCAGTGCCCAAGGACTAGCGGGAGGTACCTGGGATGAGCAGTTCTTC. Protein product: CSAQGLAGGTWDEQFF.

In the case of this clonotype: Mismatch with germline at one junction end may stem from a read error. V and J are TRBV7-8 and TRBJ2-4; D is unresolved. The J call may be mistaken, given a closer DNA end match to TRBJ2-7. Germline CDR1 is SGHVS and CDR2 is FQNEAQ. This CDR3 has 14 amino acids. The CDR3 here is CTSSLARASYEQYF. The CDR3 DNA reads as TGTACCAGCAGCTTAGCCCGGGCCTCCTACGAGCAGTACTTC.

This clonotype was found a few times. The chain combines TRBV20-1 with TRBJ2-7; D might be TRBD1 (6 bases). The germline V and J ends were trimmed by 1 base and 2 bases, with 12 bases remaining between them. Germline CDR1 is DFQATT and CDR2 is SNEGSKA (reference sequence). The CDR3 contains 14 residues. DNA for the CDR3: TGCAGTGCTAGAGGGACAGCCCAAACCTACGAGCAGTACTTC. Translation gives CSARGTAQTYEQYF.

This clonotype was seen a few times. This CDR3 is CASSRQPADTQYF. In DNA form, the CDR3 reads TGTGCCAGCAGCCGACAGCCCGCAGATACGCAGTATTTT. The J gene is TRBJ2-3, the V gene TRBV7-2; D is possibly TRBD1 (5 bases). The CDR3 spans 13 residues. CDR1 SGHTA and CDR2 FQGNSA come from the germline V gene. V was cut by 5 bases and J by 4 bases, with 10 bases left in between.

The rearrangement joins TRBV6-4 to TRBJ2-1, with 12 bases aligning to TRBD2. The germline gives CDR1 MRHNA, CDR2 SNTAGT. V lost 5 bases, J lost 6 bases, and 8 bases stayed unmatched. The CDR3 is made up of 16 amino acids. The CDR3 DNA is TGTGCCAGCAGTCTCTCGACTAGCGGGGGTTCCAATGAGCAGTTCTTC. It is translated as CASSLSTSGGSNEQFF.

This clonotype was counted between two and nine times. The V and J genes are TRBV3-1 and TRBJ2-4; D may be TRBD1 (5 bases). TRBJ2-7 explains the end of the DNA better; the J call may be wrong. Germline values: CDR1 LGHDT, CDR2 YNNKEL (reference sequence). The CDR3 is 16 amino acids. CDR3 region: CASSQDLAGYSYEQYF. CDR3 DNA: TGTGCCAGCAGCCAAGATTTGGCAGGGTATAGCTACGAGCAGTACTTC.

Comment on this clonotype: One base away lies a much larger clone, so this may be a sequencing read error. V gene TRBV29-1 combines with J gene TRBJ2-5; 11 positions agree with TRBD2. Germline CDR1 SQVTM, CDR2 ANQGSEA. With V trimmed by 7 bases and J by 11 bases, 18 bases remained unmatched. The CDR3 extends over 15 amino acids. The CDR3 DNA reads as TGCAGCGCCCTGGCGCTAGCGGGAGGAATAAATGAGCAGTACTTC. This translates into CSALALAGGINEQYF.

J is TRBJ2-7 and V is TRBV20-1; TRBD2 matches 8 bases. Germline V gene sequence: CDR1 DFQATT, CDR2 SNEGSKA (reference sequence). The CDR3 is 16 residues long. Trimming took 1 base from V and 6 from J; bases not matched to a gene: 14. The chain's CDR3 is CSARASGTRAGSEQYF. In DNA form, the CDR3 reads TGCAGTGCTAGAGCATCCGGGACTAGGGCTGGCTCCGAGCAGTACTTC.